The 23 T cell receptor beta chains presented below share a single source sample, sequenced in a study of blood T cells in healthy people across ages. Primed by a sample-barcoded 5' primer and a J-beta primer mix, a second PCR proceeded for about 6 to 11 cycles. TCRdb re-called the 5' RACE reads through MiXCR, storing one row per CDR3 protein. The data contain hundreds of thousands of distinct CDR3 sequences, roughly three fifths of them seen just once; the ten biggest clones take up more than 25%. The sample taken for sequencing was blood. The source is a middle-aged man in good health.

The rearrangement uses TRBV7-2 and TRBJ1-5, with D perhaps TRBD1 (5 bases). Germline-derived CDR1 and CDR2 are SGHTA and FQGNSA. V was shortened by 3 bases and J by 0 bases, with 21 bases between the two germline ends. The CDR3 has 19 residues. The CDR3 DNA is TGTGCCAGCAGCTTCAAGACAGAGCTAGCACCCCTTAGCAATCAGCCCCAGCATTTT. It yields the protein CASSFKTELAPLSNQPQHF.

The CDR3 nucleotides read TGCAGCGTTGAGGAGTTTGGCACAGATACGCAGTATTTT. It translates to CSVEEFGTDTQYF. V is TRBV29-1 and J is TRBJ2-3, with D hard to call. Trimming stripped 3 bases from V and 1 base from J, with 8 bases between. CDR3 length: 13 residues. Per the germline V gene, CDR1 is SQVTM and CDR2 is ANQGSEA.

This chain joins TRBV18 and TRBJ1-5; 7 bases agree with TRBD1. There are 15 residues in the CDR3. V lost 2 bases to trimming and J lost 5 bases; unmatched junction nucleotides: 6. The V gene's germline CDR1 is KGHSH and CDR2 LQKENI. The CDR3 DNA reads as TGTGCCAGCTCACCAGGGGACAGAAATGATCAGCCCCAGCATTTT. Amino acids: CASSPGDRNDQPQHF.

The rearrangement uses TRBV29-1 and TRBJ2-3; D gene unclear. With 6 bases removed from V and 4 bases from J, the gap between germline ends came to 8 bases. Germline CDR1 is SQVTM and CDR2 is ANQGSEA. The length of the CDR3 is 11 residues. The CDR3 here is CSVEHPDTQYF. The CDR3 DNA follows: TGCAGCGTCGAACATCCAGATACGCAGTATTTT.

The CDR3 DNA reads as TGTGCCAGCAGCCCCTCGGGAGGGGGTAATGTCCACTTT. This sequence encodes CASSPSGGGNVHF. This chain connects TRBV14 to TRBJ1-6; maybe TRBD1 (6 bases). The CDR3 runs to 13 residues. Per germline, CDR1 SGHDN and CDR2 FVKESK. Trimming cost V 4 bases and J 17 bases, with 18 bases left between them. Filled out from reference TRBV14 and TRBJ1-6, the complete variable domain reads EAGVTQFPSHSVIEKGQTVTLRCDPISGHDNLYWYRRVMGKEIKFLLHFVKESKQDESGMPNNRFLAERTGGTYSTLKVQPAELEDSGVYFCASSPSGGGNVHFGNGTRLTVT.

V is TRBV7-2 and J is TRBJ2-1; perhaps TRBD1 as D (5 bases). The CDR3 runs 14 residues. Trimming removed 2 bases at V and 11 bases at J, with 16 bases between. Germline CDR1 is SGHTA and CDR2 is FQGNSA. DNA of the CDR3: TGTGCCAGCAGCTTATCTTCCGGATTGGGGCAGCAGTTCTTC. This translates into CASSLSSGLGQQFF.

This clonotype appeared a single time. The chain employs TRBV29-1 and TRBJ2-7; D remains ambiguous. The DNA end lines up better with TRBJ2-5; the J call may be wrong. The CDR3 consists of 12 residues. The germline V gene encodes CDR1 SQVTM and CDR2 ANQGSEA. The CDR3 DNA reads as TGCAGCGTCGCCGCCGGCTGGGAGACCCAGTACTTC. This translates into CSVAAGWETQYF.

The chain carries TRBV5-1 and TRBJ2-1; possibly TRBD1 for D (7 bases). The CDR3 contains 16 residues. Germline V gene lookup returns CDR1 SGHRS and CDR2 YFSETQ. V dropped 9 bases and J dropped 0 bases, with 19 bases sitting between them. For the CDR3, the DNA is TGCGCCACCAGGGGGGCAGGCCGCGGCTCCTACAATGAGCAGTTCTTC. Residues: CATRGAGRGSYNEQFF.

This chain links TRBV29-1 with TRBJ1-6, with D perhaps matching TRBD1 (6 bases). This CDR3 is built from 13 residues. Germline-derived CDR1 and CDR2 are SQVTM and ANQGSEA. The germline V and J ends were trimmed by 6 bases and 3 bases, with 9 bases remaining between them. CDR3 loop: CSVRTVYNSPLHF. DNA for the CDR3: TGCAGCGTCCGGACAGTCTATAATTCACCCCTCCACTTT.

This clonotype was counted once. The CDR3: CASSYFGAEGSPLHF. CDR3 sequence (DNA): TGTGCCAGCAGTTACTTCGGAGCCGAGGGGTCACCCCTCCACTTT. The chain has TRBV6-5 and TRBJ1-6, with D tentatively TRBD1 (5 bases). CDR3 size: 15 residues. Germline values: CDR1 MNHEY, CDR2 SVGAGI. The germline V and J ends were trimmed by 1 base and 10 bases, with 14 bases remaining between them.

J is TRBJ1-1 and V is TRBV28; D call uncertain. CDR1 MDHEN and CDR2 SYDVKM come from the germline V gene. Deletions cut 7 bases from V and 2 bases from J, with 8 bases between. This CDR3 contains 12 residues. The CDR3 sequence is CASTSFNTEAFF. CDR3 in DNA: TGTGCCAGCACCAGTTTTAACACTGAAGCTTTCTTT.

As to this clonotype: A much larger clone differs from this one at a single base, so this may be a read error. The rearrangement joins TRBV20-1 to TRBJ2-5; the D gene is possibly TRBD1 (6 bases). Germline CDR1 is DFQATT and CDR2 is SNEGSKA (reference sequence). The CDR3 consists of 12 residues. The CDR3 nucleotides are TGCAGTGCTAGTCCGGGACAAGAGACCCTGTACTTC. As protein: CSASPGQETLYF.

The V and J genes are TRBV7-3 and TRBJ2-7; D is unclear. The J call is uncertain, as TRBJ2-5 better fits the DNA end. The CDR3 runs to 14 residues. Germline V lookup: CDR1 SGHTA, CDR2 FQGTGA. This CDR3 reads CASSPLGLEETQYF. The CDR3, as DNA: TGTGCCAGCAGCCCCCTAGGGTTGGAAGAGACCCAGTACTTC.

On this clonotype itself: A junction boundary mismatches the germline segment, possibly from a read error. V is TRBV7-3 and J is TRBJ2-1; 7 bases align to TRBD2. CDR1 and CDR2 from the germline V gene are SGHTA and FQGTGA. This CDR3 comprises 19 residues. CDR3 residues: CASSSTKLAALTGYNEQFF. CDR3 DNA: TGTGCCAGTAGCTCCACTAAGCTAGCGGCTCTTACTGGGTACAATGAGCAGTTCTTC.

This clonotype has more than one count but fewer than ten. The chain is built from TRBV11-2 and TRBJ2-3, with TRBD1 matching over 8 bases. Germline trimming cut 3 bases from V and 3 bases from J; bases unmatched to any gene: 8. CDR3 length: 16 amino acids. Per the germline V gene, CDR1 is SGHAT and CDR2 is FQNNGV. Here the CDR3 reads CASSFAAGGETDTQYF. The CDR3 DNA reads as TGTGCCAGCAGCTTCGCGGCAGGGGGCGAGACAGATACGCAGTATTTT.

This chain links TRBV7-2 with TRBJ1-5; D is perhaps TRBD1 (5 bases). The CDR3 spans 16 residues. Trimming took off 1 base at V and 0 bases at J, with 10 bases between the two ends. Per germline, CDR1 SGHTA and CDR2 FQGNSA. CDR3 DNA: TGTGCCAGCAGCTTAGAGGGACGGTATAGCAATCAGCCCCAGCATTTT. This encodes CASSLEGRYSNQPQHF.

V usage is TRBV2 and J usage is TRBJ1-5; TRBD1 matches 8 bases. V lost 11 bases and J lost 7; bases outside the gene matches: 10. The CDR3 is 13 residues long. The germline V gene encodes CDR1 SNHLY and CDR2 FYNNEI. In nucleotides, the CDR3 is TGTGCCTCCAGGACAGGGCTCGACCAGCCCCAGCATTTT. This codes for CASRTGLDQPQHF.

This clonotype occurred a few times. V is TRBV5-1 and J is TRBJ1-2; 7 nucleotides align to TRBD1. This CDR3 has 13 amino acids. J was trimmed by 10 bases and V by 0 bases; bases with no gene match: 6. Germline assignment: CDR1 SGHRS and CDR2 YFSETQ. The CDR3 DNA follows: TGCGCCAGCAGCTTGGGACAGGGCAGGATCTACACCTTC. Translated, it gives CASSLGQGRIYTF. Full variable domain (outside the CDR3, taken from reference TRBV5-1 and TRBJ1-2): KAGVTQTPRYLIKTRGQQVTLSCSPISGHRSVSWYQQTPGQGLQFLFEYFSETQRNKGNFPGRFSGRQFSNSRSEMNVSTLELGDSALYLCASSLGQGRIYTFGSGTRLTVV.

This clonotype was seen ten or more times. V usage is TRBV7-2 and J usage is TRBJ1-1; D gene uncertain. Germline assignment: CDR1 SGHTA and CDR2 FQGNSA. The V end was cut by 5 bases, the J end by 6 bases, with 13 bases between. The CDR3 extends over 13 amino acids. The DNA for the CDR3 is TGTGCCAGCAGCCAGACCATCCACTCTGAAGCTTTCTTT. It encodes CASSQTIHSEAFF.

The V and J genes are TRBV4-3 and TRBJ2-1, with D maybe TRBD1 (5 bases). Germline CDR1 reads LGHNA; CDR2 reads YSLEER. The CDR3 loop spans 15 amino acids. The germline V and J ends were trimmed by 0 bases and 6 bases, with 12 bases remaining between them. DNA of the CDR3: TGCGCCAGCAGCCAAGATGGGGCTCGGAGCAATGAGCAGTTCTTC. This gives the protein CASSQDGARSNEQFF.

V gene TRBV4-2 combines with J gene TRBJ2-2; perhaps TRBD1 as D (6 bases). The germline CDR1 and CDR2 sequences are LGHNA and YNFKEQ. The CDR3 sequence is 18 residues long. V was clipped by 0 bases and J by 5 bases, with 19 bases between them. The CDR3 loop is CASSQDPIRQVTTGELFF. Here the CDR3 DNA reads TGTGCCAGCAGCCAAGACCCCATACGACAGGTTACAACCGGGGAGCTGTTTTTT.

The chain couples TRBV20-1 to TRBJ2-5, with 11 bases that match TRBD2. From germline, CDR1 is DFQATT and CDR2 SNEGSKA (reference sequence). V shed 2 bases, J shed 2 bases, and the junction held 7 bases outside the gene matches. The CDR3 runs to 16 residues. CDR3 residues: CSARKALAGGQETQYF. The CDR3 bases are TGCAGTGCTAGAAAAGCGTTAGCGGGAGGGCAAGAGACCCAGTACTTC.

The chain is built from TRBV27 and TRBJ1-5, with 8 bases matching TRBD1. Trimming at V came to 7 bases and at J to 5 bases, leaving 10 bases not matched to a gene. Germline V CDR1 and CDR2: MNHEY, SMNVEV (reference sequence). The CDR3 totals 15 residues. The CDR3 region has the DNA TGTGCCAGCAACAAAATCGACAGGGGAGATCAGCCCCAGCATTTT. Residues: CASNKIDRGDQPQHF.